The 9 T cell receptor beta chains below all came from one sample that was sequenced in a study of siplizumab effects on memory and regulatory T cells. TCRdb's table, derived via immunoSEQ multiplex PCR, lists solely in-frame clones and lacks some. The table has 95,000 to 110,000 clones, about 94% seen once. The specimen sequenced was Tregs sorted from blood. These receptor sequences come from a human donor in good health.

V gene TRBV5-1 combines with J gene TRBJ1-2; no clear D. Trimming took 0 bases from V and 5 from J, leaving 11 bases between them. There are 14 residues in the CDR3. CDR1 is SGHRS and CDR2 is YFSETQ in the germline V gene. CDR3 sequence reads: CASSLAAGIYGYTF. Here the CDR3 DNA reads TGCGCCAGCAGCTTGGCAGCTGGGATATATGGCTACACCTTC.

The V gene is TRBV29-1, the J gene TRBJ2-7, with D unresolved. The germline V gene encodes CDR1 SQVTM and CDR2 ANQGSEA. Trimming left V 5 bases short and J 4 bases short, with 15 bases between. CDR3 length: 13 residues. CDR3 in amino acids: CSVLDIFRYEQYF. The CDR3 bases are TGCAGCGTTCTTGACATTTTCAGGTACGAGCAGTACTTC.

J is TRBJ2-7 and V is TRBV4-1; D gene ambiguous. V was clipped by 1 base and J by 3 bases, with 7 bases between them. The CDR3 totals 13 residues. CDR1 MGHRA and CDR2 YSYEKL come from the germline V gene. CDR3 nucleotide sequence: TGCGCCAGCAGCCAAGGGGCATTCTACGAGCAGTACTTC. Its translation is CASSQGAFYEQYF.

The rearrangement uses TRBV7-9 and TRBJ2-7; D unresolved. From germline, CDR1 is SEHNR and CDR2 FQNEAQ (reference sequence). This CDR3 comprises 14 residues. Trimming shortened V by 1 base and J by 3 bases, and 10 bases separated the two germline ends. The CDR3 bases are TGTGCCAGCAGCTTAGATGGGTACAGCTACGAGCAGTACTTC. It specifies CASSLDGYSYEQYF. Using reference TRBV7-9 and TRBJ2-7 for the parts outside the CDR3, the full variable domain is DTGVSQNPRHKITKRGQNVTFRCDPISEHNRLYWYRQTLGQGPEFLTYFQNEAQLEKSRLLSDRFSAERPKGSFSTLEIQRTEQGDSAMYLCASSLDGYSYEQYFGPGTRLTVT.

The gene calls are TRBV2 and TRBJ2-4; the D is unclear. CDR1 is SNHLY, CDR2 FYNNEI, per germline. CDR3 length: 13 residues. The germline V and J ends were trimmed by 11 bases and 0 bases, with 11 bases remaining between them. The CDR3 spells CARKVLAKNIQYF. The CDR3 region has the DNA TGTGCCCGGAAGGTCCTAGCCAAAAACATTCAGTACTTC. The full variable domain, with the rest looked up from reference TRBV2 and TRBJ2-4, is EPEVTQTPSHQVTQMGQEVILRCVPISNHLYFYWYRQILGQKVEFLVSFYNNEISEKSEIFDDQFSVERPDGSNFTLKIRSTKLEDSAMYFCARKVLAKNIQYFGAGTRLSVL.

J is TRBJ2-5 and V is TRBV27; perhaps TRBD1 as D (5 bases). V was pared by 3 bases and J by 3 bases, with 8 bases between. This CDR3 spans 13 amino acids. The germline V gene has CDR1 MNHEY and CDR2 SMNVEV (reference sequence). CDR3 protein: CASSFSGKETQYF. CDR3 nucleotide sequence: TGTGCCAGCAGTTTCTCAGGGAAAGAGACCCAGTACTTC.

This clone was observed once. The chain links TRBV7-9 to TRBJ2-2; D possibly corresponds to TRBD2 (5 bases). Trimming cost V 0 bases and J 4 bases, with 15 bases left between them. Germline V lookup: CDR1 SEHNR, CDR2 FQNEAQ (reference sequence). This CDR3 has 17 amino acids. For the CDR3, the DNA is TGTGCCAGCAGCTTAGCCCCGATGGCGGGTCTCACCGGGGAGCTGTTTTTT. It specifies CASSLAPMAGLTGELFF.

This sequence joins TRBV6-5 and TRBJ2-5, with 11 bases aligning to TRBD2. The CDR3 extends over 15 amino acids. Unmatched junction bases numbered 3, after V lost 2 bases and J lost 4 bases. CDR1 and CDR2 (germline): MNHEY, SVGAGI. The CDR3 reads CASSYGLAGAETQYF. The CDR3 region has the DNA TGTGCCAGCAGTTACGGACTAGCGGGTGCAGAGACCCAGTACTTC.

The V and J genes are TRBV25-1 and TRBJ1-2; D is possibly TRBD1 (6 bases). Between the trimmed V and J ends, which lost 3 bases and 3 bases, there was a span of 11 bases. This CDR3 contains 14 residues. The germline V gene encodes CDR1 MGHDK and CDR2 SYGVNS. The chain's CDR3 is CASSDLGHYYGYTF. In DNA form, the CDR3 reads TGTGCCAGCAGTGATCTGGGACATTACTATGGCTACACCTTC.